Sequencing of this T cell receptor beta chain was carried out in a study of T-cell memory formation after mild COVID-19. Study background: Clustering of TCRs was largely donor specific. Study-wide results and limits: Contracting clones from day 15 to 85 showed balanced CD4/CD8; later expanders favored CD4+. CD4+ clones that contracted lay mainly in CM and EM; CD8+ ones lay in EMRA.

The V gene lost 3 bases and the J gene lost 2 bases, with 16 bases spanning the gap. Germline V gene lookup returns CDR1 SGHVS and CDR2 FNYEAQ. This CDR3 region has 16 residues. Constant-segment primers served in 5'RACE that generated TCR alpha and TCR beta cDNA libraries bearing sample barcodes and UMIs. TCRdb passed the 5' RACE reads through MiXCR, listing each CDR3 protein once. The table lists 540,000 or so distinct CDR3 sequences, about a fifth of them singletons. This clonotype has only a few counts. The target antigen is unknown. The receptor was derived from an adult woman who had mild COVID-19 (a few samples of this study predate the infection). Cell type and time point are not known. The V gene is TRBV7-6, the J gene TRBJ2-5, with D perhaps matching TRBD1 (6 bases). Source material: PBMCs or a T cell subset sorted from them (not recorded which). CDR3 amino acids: CASSFYSGQTQETQYF. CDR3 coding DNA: TGTGCCAGCAGCTTTTACTCGGGACAAACTCAAGAGACCCAGTACTTC.